This T cell receptor (beta chain) emerged from a study of cytomegalovirus exposure and HLA in healthy donors. Overall study findings and caveats: Specificity of a few CMV-associated chains for CMV antigens was verified in vitro.

The method was immunoSEQ multiplex PCR; TCRdb's version includes in-frame clones alone and lacks a portion of them. The table shows some 140,000 clones, with around nine tenths occurring only once. The CDR3 length is 14 residues. J gave up 6 bases and V 8 bases, and 12 bases lay outside the gene matches. CDR1 is MNHEY and CDR2 is SVGAGI in the germline V gene. As regards this clone: Its antigen is still unknown.

The chain uses TRBV6-5 and TRBJ2-7, with 8 bases fitting TRBD1. The TCR was taken from a man in his late teens or twenties in good health and CMV-seropositive. The sequenced sample consisted of PBMCs. The CDR3 sequence is CASSLGQGAGEQYF. CDR3 coding DNA: TGTGCCAGCTCCTTGGGGCAGGGGGCAGGCGAGCAGTACTTC.